Below are 10 T cell receptor beta chains sequenced from a single sample in a study of human T cells and chemical hapten exposure. TCRdb independently ran MiXCR on the RACE reads; one entry per CDR3 protein. The sample has approximately 370,000 distinct CDR3 sequences; roughly 6% are singletons. Time point of the sample: pre-sensitization, week 0. Treatment: therapeutic diphenylcyclopropenone sensitization with weekly scalp DPC. The starting material was whole blood, obtained in connection with sensitization to the hapten diphenylcyclopropenone (DPC). These TCRs come from a young woman with alopecia areata. Some clones in this sample may be carry-over from other donors' samples.

The CDR3 DNA follows: TGTGCCAGTAGTACGACCCCAGGGGGCCTGCCTAACTATGGCTACACCTTC. Protein product: CASSTTPGGLPNYGYTF. The chain has TRBV19 and TRBJ1-2; 8 bases match TRBD1. Germline values: CDR1 LNHDA, CDR2 SQIVND (reference sequence). The CDR3 spans 17 residues. Trimming cost V 4 bases and J 0 bases; bases outside gene matches: 10.

This clonotype was seen many times. The J gene is TRBJ1-5, the V gene TRBV6-2 or TRBV6-3, with D perhaps matching TRBD1 (5 bases). V shed 5 bases and J shed 0 bases, with 14 bases lying between them. The CDR3 has 16 amino acids. CDR1 MNHEY and CDR2 SVGEGT come from the germline V gene. CDR3 nucleotides: TGTGCCAGCAGTGACAGTTCCCAGTATAGCAATCAGCCCCAGCATTTT. This translates into CASSDSSQYSNQPQHF.

This clonotype was observed at least ten times. The chain uses TRBV18 and TRBJ1-2; no clear D gene. The CDR3 has 13 amino acids. Germline CDR1 KGHSH, CDR2 LQKENI. V was clipped by 5 bases and J by 8 bases, with 15 bases between them. CDR3 sequence: CASSVTRDEGYTF. CDR3 nucleotide sequence: TGTGCCAGCTCAGTGACTCGAGACGAAGGCTACACCTTC.

The chain carries TRBV5-1 and TRBJ2-3; D unresolved. Trimming stripped 2 bases from V and 0 bases from J, with 13 bases between. The germline V gene has CDR1 SGHRS and CDR2 YFSETQ. CDR3 length: 16 residues. CDR3 sequence: CASSLTTGTSTDTQYF. CDR3 sequence (DNA): TGCGCCAGCAGCTTAACGACGGGTACTAGCACAGATACGCAGTATTTT.

The chain recombines TRBV4-3 with TRBJ1-3; D call uncertain. The CDR3 length is 17 residues. Trimming took off 0 bases at V and 0 bases at J, with 12 bases between the two ends. CDR1 and CDR2 from the germline V gene are LGHNA and YSLEER. This CDR3 reads CASSQDGTVHSGNTIYF. The CDR3 DNA sequence: TGCGCCAGCAGCCAAGATGGCACAGTCCACTCTGGAAACACCATATATTTT.

This clonotype showed up many times. The V and J genes are TRBV20-1 and TRBJ2-2; D remains ambiguous. The CDR3 has 16 residues. Trimming stripped 0 bases from V and 1 base from J, with 12 bases between. CDR1 and CDR2 from the germline V gene are DFQATT and SNEGSKA (reference sequence). CDR3 DNA: TGCAGTGCTAGAGATCCAAGGGTGGGGAACACCGGGGAGCTGTTTTTT. Its translation is CSARDPRVGNTGELFF.

The sample holds many counts of this clonotype. The CDR3 nucleotides are TGCCCCGATCTCGAAACGGATACCGGGACAGGGGCAAATCAGCCCCAGCATTTT. This codes for CPDLETDTGTGANQPQHF. V usage is TRBV29-1 and J usage is TRBJ1-5; 10 nucleotides agree with TRBD1. Germline-derived CDR1 and CDR2 are SQVTM and ANQGSEA. The length of the CDR3 is 18 residues.

This clonotype was counted ten times or more. The rearrangement links TRBV4-2 to TRBJ2-7; D possibly corresponds to TRBD1 (5 bases). Germline values: CDR1 LGHNA, CDR2 YNFKEQ. V shed 4 bases and J shed 1 base, with 11 bases lying between them. The CDR3 totals 14 residues. DNA of the CDR3: TGTGCCAGCAGCCCCGACAGTATTTCCTACGAGCAGTACTTC. It encodes CASSPDSISYEQYF.

The chain uses TRBV7-3 and TRBJ1-1; D possibly corresponds to TRBD1 (6 bases). Germline loops: CDR1 SGHTA, CDR2 FQGTGA. The length of the CDR3 is 13 residues. Trimming pared 8 bases from V and 2 bases from J, leaving 12 bases between. CDR3 sequence: CASGDGTNTEAFF. The DNA for the CDR3 is TGTGCCAGCGGAGACGGGACAAACACTGAAGCTTTCTTT. Full variable domain (rest looked up from reference TRBV7-3 and TRBJ1-1): GAGVSQTPSNKVTEKGKYVELRCDPISGHTALYWYRQSLGQGPEFLIYFQGTGAADDSGLPNDRFFAVRPEGSVSTLKIQRTERGDSAVYLCASGDGTNTEAFFGQGTRLTVV.

This clonotype has a count of ten or more. The rearrangement joins TRBV21-1 to TRBJ1-2. TRBV21-1 is assigned pseudogene status. The CDR3 loop spans 11 amino acids. This CDR3 is CAKPANYGYTF. The CDR3 bases are TGTGCCAAGCCCGCCAACTATGGCTACACCTTC.